The 32 T cell receptor beta chains given below trace back to one sample, sequenced in a study of CD4 T cells in relation to SARS-CoV-2 and coronaviruses. Some clones are missing from TCRdb's copy, which holds only in-frame ones; the method was immunoSEQ multiplex PCR. This sample has under 25,000 clones, with 78% found just once. These receptors have no known antigen. The unexposed donors gave CD4+ T cells in about 2011-2019, prior to COVID-19. The cells were cultured for 10 days before CD4+ T cells were isolated. Sequencing used CD4+ T cells from PBMCs, cultured in vitro. The receptors originated from a human donor in good health.

The chain joins TRBV6-4 to TRBJ2-6; 13 nucleotides match TRBD2. V was pared by 5 bases and J by 2 bases, with 3 bases of the junction left unmatched. The germline V gene encodes CDR1 MRHNA and CDR2 SNTAGT. CDR3 size: 17 residues. The CDR3 loop is CASSLTSGGTGANVLTF. DNA of the CDR3: TGTGCCAGCAGTTTGACTAGCGGGGGGACTGGGGCCAACGTCCTGACTTTC.

The CDR3 nucleotides read TGTGCCAGCAGCCAACTGTCAGATACGCAGTATTTT. Translation: CASSQLSDTQYF. The rearrangement joins TRBV3-1 (or the pseudogene TRBV3-2) to TRBJ2-3; D call uncertain. From germline, CDR1 is LGHDT and CDR2 YNNKEL (reference sequence). Trimming shortened V by 2 bases and J by 4 bases, and 4 bases separated the two germline ends. The CDR3 spans 12 residues.

Only one count was recorded for this clone. The chain joins TRBV5-1 to TRBJ1-1, with 9 bases identical to TRBD1. This CDR3 is 15 amino acids long. After removal of 4 bases from V and 2 bases from J, the junction contained 6 bases not matched to a gene. CDR1 is SGHRS and CDR2 is YFSETQ in the germline V gene. The CDR3 nucleotides read TGCGCCAGCAGCAACCGGACAGGGGCTAACACTGAAGCTTTCTTT. Amino acids: CASSNRTGANTEAFF. Filled out from reference TRBV5-1 and TRBJ1-1, the complete variable domain reads KAGVTQTPRYLIKTRGQQVTLSCSPISGHRSVSWYQQTPGQGLQFLFEYFSETQRNKGNFPGRFSGRQFSNSRSEMNVSTLELGDSALYLCASSNRTGANTEAFFGQGTRLTVV.

The chain uses TRBV27 and TRBJ2-6, with D unclear. CDR1 is MNHEY and CDR2 is SMNVEV in the germline V gene (reference sequence). Trimming took 3 bases from V and 0 from J, leaving 9 bases between them. The CDR3 totals 16 residues. In DNA, the CDR3 is TGTGCCAGCAGTTTGGGTCCTCACTCTGGGGCCAACGTCCTGACTTTC. Translated: CASSLGPHSGANVLTF.

In its sample, this clone was seen a few times. The rearrangement uses TRBV4-2 and TRBJ2-7, with D possibly matching TRBD2 (6 bases). Germline CDR1 is LGHNA and CDR2 is YNFKEQ. The CDR3 contains 16 residues. The V end lost 3 bases, the J end lost 4 bases, and 19 bases lay between the germline ends. In DNA form, the CDR3 reads TGTGCCAGCAGCCACCAAGCGAACCCGGCGGGGTACGAGCAGTACTTC. Translating it yields CASSHQANPAGYEQYF.

The chain couples TRBV11-2 to TRBJ2-7; TRBD2 matches 12 bases. The CDR3 consists of 16 residues. Per germline, CDR1 SGHAT and CDR2 FQNNGV. Losses at the gene ends were 5 bases for V and 4 bases for J; bases not matched to a gene: 9. The CDR3 loop reads CASSKGTSGRGYEQYF. CDR3 DNA sequence: TGTGCCAGCAGCAAAGGGACTAGCGGGCGGGGATACGAGCAGTACTTC.

This sequence joins TRBV5-8 and TRBJ1-2, with D unresolved. This CDR3 contains 12 residues. Deletions cut 4 bases from V and 8 bases from J, with 12 bases between. The germline CDR1 and CDR2 sequences are SGHTS and YDEGEE. CDR3 loop: CASSPTGRGYTF. The CDR3 DNA follows: TGTGCCAGCAGCCCGACGGGTAGAGGCTACACCTTC.

V usage is TRBV14 and J usage is TRBJ1-2, with 9 bases matching TRBD1. V lost 3 bases to trimming and J lost 8 bases; unmatched junction nucleotides: 7. In germline, CDR1 is SGHDN, CDR2 FVKESK. This CDR3 is 14 amino acids long. The CDR3 is CASSQGQGFVGYTF. Here the CDR3 DNA reads TGTGCCAGCAGCCAGGGACAGGGTTTTGTCGGCTACACCTTC.

The J gene is TRBJ2-1, the V gene TRBV12-5; D remains unclear. The V end was cut by 0 bases, the J end by 8 bases, with 5 bases between. The CDR3 consists of 12 residues. Germline V CDR1 and CDR2: LGHNT, FRNRAP. CDR3 amino acids: CASGLVLDEQFF. The CDR3 bases are TGTGCTAGTGGTTTGGTACTGGATGAGCAGTTCTTC.

This clone has more than one count but fewer than ten. V is TRBV12-3 or TRBV12-4 and J is TRBJ2-3; D is possibly TRBD2 (6 bases). The CDR3 sequence is 13 residues long. Trimming shortened V by 6 bases and J by 6 bases, and 13 bases separated the two germline ends. CDR3 sequence: CASRRDGGDTQYF. The CDR3 DNA follows: TGTGCCAGCAGACGGGATGGGGGGGATACGCAGTATTTT.

The J gene is TRBJ2-5, the V gene TRBV28; D is possibly TRBD1 or TRBD2 (5 bases each). In germline, CDR1 is MDHEN, CDR2 SYDVKM. The length of the CDR3 is 13 residues. Trimming pared 2 bases from V and 7 bases from J, leaving 11 bases between. Here the CDR3 DNA reads TGTGCCAGCAGTTTAGGGGGAAAGGGGACCCAGTACTTC. Translation gives CASSLGGKGTQYF.

CDR3 sequence: CASSRQSGGLFTDTQYF. The CDR3 DNA follows: TGTGCCAGCAGCAGGCAAAGCGGGGGGCTTTTCACAGATACGCAGTATTTT. The chain is built from TRBV3-1 (or the pseudogene TRBV3-2) and TRBJ2-3, with 9 bases matching TRBD2. V was clipped by 5 bases and J by 2 bases; unmatched bases: 11. The CDR3 has 17 residues. The germline CDR1 and CDR2 sequences are LGHDT and YNNKEL (reference sequence).

V usage is TRBV7-8 and J usage is TRBJ1-6; 7 nucleotides agree with TRBD1. Germline values: CDR1 SGHVS, CDR2 FQNEAQ. This CDR3 has 14 residues. V was pared by 5 bases and J by 9 bases, with 7 bases of the junction left unmatched. The CDR3 coding sequence is TGTGCCAGCAGCCTTCAGGGGGAGGTTTCACCCCTCCACTTT. Protein product: CASSLQGEVSPLHF.

This clone has just a few counts. The chain recombines TRBV7-9 with TRBJ2-7; 9 positions agree with TRBD1. The J segment lost 6 bases and the V segment lost 5 bases, leaving 8 bases of the junction unmatched. Germline values: CDR1 SEHNR, CDR2 FQNEAQ (reference sequence). The CDR3 length is 14 residues. As DNA, the CDR3 is TGTGCCAGCAGCATACAGGGGGCGTTCGGCGAGCAGTACTTC. Translated, it gives CASSIQGAFGEQYF.

This chain joins TRBV24-1 and TRBJ2-2; D unresolved. The germline gives CDR1 KGHDR, CDR2 SFDVKD. The CDR3 is 12 residues long. V was trimmed by 9 bases and J by 3 bases, leaving 7 bases between them. CDR3 residues: CATSLDTGELFF. DNA of the CDR3: TGTGCCACCTCTCTGGACACCGGGGAGCTGTTTTTT.

The chain uses TRBV12-5 and TRBJ1-5; D unclear. The CDR3 has 17 residues. From germline, CDR1 is LGHNT and CDR2 FRNRAP. The V end was cut by 0 bases, the J end by 5 bases, with 17 bases between. The CDR3 nucleotides are TGTGCTAGTGGTTTGGTACATGACTCTCCTGGGCATCAGCCCCAGCATTTT. Translating it yields CASGLVHDSPGHQPQHF.

This clone was detected only once. The CDR3 region is CASSIRDRGTGELFF. The CDR3 DNA reads TGTGCCAGTAGTATCCGGGACAGGGGTACCGGGGAGCTGTTTTTT. The chain combines TRBV19 with TRBJ2-2; TRBD1 matches at 10 bases. CDR1 and CDR2 (germline): LNHDA, SQIVND (reference sequence). J gave up 5 bases and V 3 bases, and 3 bases lay outside the gene matches. There are 15 residues in the CDR3.

The rearrangement uses TRBV11-2 and TRBJ1-5, with no clear D. Trimming pared 0 bases from V and 3 bases from J, leaving 9 bases between. The CDR3 has 15 residues. The germline V gene has CDR1 SGHAT and CDR2 FQNNGV. CDR3 nucleotide sequence: TGTGCCAGCAGCTTAGAAGCGGGGTTCAATCAGCCCCAGCATTTT. Amino acids: CASSLEAGFNQPQHF. Combining the CDR3 with reference TRBV11-2 and TRBJ1-5 gives the whole variable domain EAGVAQSPRYKIIEKRQSVAFWCNPISGHATLYWYQQILGQGPKLLIQFQNNGVVDDSQLPKDRFSAERLKGVDSTLKIQPAKLEDSAVYLCASSLEAGFNQPQHFGDGTRLSIL.

This clone is a singleton in its sample. The chain employs TRBV3-1 (or the pseudogene TRBV3-2) and TRBJ1-1; perhaps TRBD1 as D (6 bases). CDR3 length equals 15 residues. Germline V gene lookup returns CDR1 LGHDT and CDR2 YNNKEL (reference sequence). V was shortened by 1 base and J by 2 bases, with 11 bases between the two germline ends. In DNA, the CDR3 is TGTGCCAGCAGCCAAGGTGGCAGGGGTAACACTGAAGCTTTCTTT. As protein: CASSQGGRGNTEAFF.

The rearrangement uses TRBV20-1 and TRBJ2-1; D is unresolved. This CDR3 has 13 amino acids. Germline V gene data show CDR1 as DFQATT and CDR2 as SNEGSKA (reference sequence). Trimming removed 3 bases from V and 3 bases from J, with 9 bases in between. CDR3 protein: CSASWQYYNEQFF. CDR3 bases: TGCAGTGCTAGTTGGCAGTACTACAATGAGCAGTTCTTC.

The chain carries TRBV29-1 and TRBJ2-1, with 10 bases that match TRBD1. Germline assignment: CDR1 SQVTM and CDR2 ANQGSEA. V lost 6 bases to trimming and J lost 7 bases; unmatched junction nucleotides: 6. There are 13 residues in the CDR3. CDR3 amino acids: CSVAGTGANEQFF. In DNA form, the CDR3 reads TGCAGCGTGGCCGGGACAGGGGCTAATGAGCAGTTCTTC.

This clone was observed a handful of times. This chain joins TRBV6-4 and TRBJ2-2; TRBD1 aligns across 7 bases. Germline CDR1 and CDR2: MRHNA and SNTAGT. Trimming cost V 6 bases and J 1 base; bases outside gene matches: 2. CDR3 length equals 14 residues. CDR3 bases: TGTGCCAGCAGCGGGACAGAGAACACCGGGGAGCTGTTTTTT. Amino acid sequence: CASSGTENTGELFF.

This clone was counted a single time. V and J are TRBV2 and TRBJ2-5; 10 bases align to TRBD1. The germline V gene encodes CDR1 SNHLY and CDR2 FYNNEI. V trimming: 7 bases; J trimming: 4 bases; junction bases outside the gene matches: 3. This CDR3 region has 13 residues. For the CDR3, the DNA is TGTGCCAGCACTAGGACAGGGGGAGAGACCCAGTACTTC. It is translated as CASTRTGGETQYF.

In nucleotides, the CDR3 is TGTGCCAGCTCACTGGGACAGCTGAACACTGAAGCTTTCTTT. Its protein product is CASSLGQLNTEAFF. The chain employs TRBV18 and TRBJ1-1, with 7 bases lining up with TRBD1. Germline values: CDR1 KGHSH, CDR2 LQKENI. Germline trimming cut 4 bases from V and 0 bases from J; bases unmatched to any gene: 2. The CDR3 loop spans 14 amino acids.

This clone has just one count. The V gene is TRBV14, the J gene TRBJ2-7; D is unresolved. Germline V gives CDR1 SGHDN, CDR2 FVKESK. V gave up 4 bases and J gave up 1 base, with 14 bases separating them. CDR3 length: 15 residues. CDR3 coding DNA: TGTGCCAGCAGCCGTAATCTCGGCCCTTCCTACGAGCAGTACTTC. This gives the protein CASSRNLGPSYEQYF.

J is TRBJ2-7 and V is TRBV19; D is undetermined. This CDR3 has 14 amino acids. Germline V gene sequence: CDR1 LNHDA, CDR2 SQIVND (reference sequence). Trimming removed 4 bases at V and 7 bases at J, with 17 bases between. CDR3: CASSTNHIASEQYF. Written as DNA, the CDR3 is TGTGCCAGTAGTACCAACCACATTGCGTCGGAGCAGTACTTC. Combining the CDR3 with reference TRBV19 and TRBJ2-7 gives the whole variable domain DGGITQSPKYLFRKEGQNVTLSCEQNLNHDAMYWYRQDPGQGLRLIYYSQIVNDFQKGDIAEGYSVSREKKESFPLTVTSAQKNPTAFYLCASSTNHIASEQYFGPGTRLTVT.

The V and J genes are TRBV6-5 and TRBJ2-7; no definite D call. The CDR3 has 12 residues. V was cut by 5 bases and J by 6 bases, with 11 bases left in between. Germline V gene sequence: CDR1 MNHEY, CDR2 SVGAGI. Written as DNA, the CDR3 is TGTGCCAGCAGTAGAAACTTGCCCGAGCAGTACTTC. Amino acid sequence: CASSRNLPEQYF.

The chain employs TRBV25-1 and TRBJ2-7; the match to TRBD1 covers 11 bases. This CDR3 comprises 17 residues. V shed 6 bases, J shed 0 bases, and the junction held 10 bases outside the gene matches. The germline V gene has CDR1 MGHDK and CDR2 SYGVNS. This CDR3 reads CASSGPSGQGGSYEQYF. CDR3 nucleotides: TGTGCCAGCAGCGGACCGTCGGGACAGGGGGGCTCCTACGAGCAGTACTTC.

This clone was seen only a few times. V and J are TRBV25-1 and TRBJ1-1; the D is unclear. CDR1 and CDR2 (germline): MGHDK, SYGVNS. The ends were cut back, 6 bases at V and 7 bases at J, with 18 bases in the middle. The CDR3 covers 14 residues. The CDR3 region has the DNA TGTGCCAGCAGCGGACCAACGGACGTAAATGAAGCTTTCTTT. It encodes CASSGPTDVNEAFF.

This clone was picked up a small number of times. The genes are TRBV4-1 and TRBJ2-6; 10 bases match TRBD1. V dropped 2 bases and J dropped 4; count of bases not matched to a gene: 8. CDR3 length: 18 amino acids. Germline CDR1 and CDR2: MGHRA and YSYEKL. CDR3 DNA sequence: TGCGCCAGCAGCCAATCGACAGGGGGCGCGGGAGGGGCCAACGTCCTGACTTTC. Translation: CASSQSTGGAGGANVLTF.

J is TRBJ1-1 and V is TRBV20-1, with D hard to call. The CDR3 contains 12 residues. Trimming cost V 3 bases and J 4 bases, with 9 bases left between them. The germline V gene has CDR1 DFQATT and CDR2 SNEGSKA (reference sequence). The CDR3 spells CSASWGSTEAFF. CDR3 nucleotides: TGCAGTGCTAGTTGGGGTTCCACTGAAGCTTTCTTT.

The J gene is TRBJ1-1, the V gene TRBV29-1; 8 bases map to TRBD1. The germline V gene has CDR1 SQVTM and CDR2 ANQGSEA. The CDR3 covers 13 residues. With 0 bases clipped from V and 7 bases from J, the junction kept 4 bases outside the gene matches. CDR3 region: CSVEDGTGVEAFF. For the CDR3, the DNA is TGCAGCGTTGAAGATGGGACAGGAGTTGAAGCTTTCTTT.